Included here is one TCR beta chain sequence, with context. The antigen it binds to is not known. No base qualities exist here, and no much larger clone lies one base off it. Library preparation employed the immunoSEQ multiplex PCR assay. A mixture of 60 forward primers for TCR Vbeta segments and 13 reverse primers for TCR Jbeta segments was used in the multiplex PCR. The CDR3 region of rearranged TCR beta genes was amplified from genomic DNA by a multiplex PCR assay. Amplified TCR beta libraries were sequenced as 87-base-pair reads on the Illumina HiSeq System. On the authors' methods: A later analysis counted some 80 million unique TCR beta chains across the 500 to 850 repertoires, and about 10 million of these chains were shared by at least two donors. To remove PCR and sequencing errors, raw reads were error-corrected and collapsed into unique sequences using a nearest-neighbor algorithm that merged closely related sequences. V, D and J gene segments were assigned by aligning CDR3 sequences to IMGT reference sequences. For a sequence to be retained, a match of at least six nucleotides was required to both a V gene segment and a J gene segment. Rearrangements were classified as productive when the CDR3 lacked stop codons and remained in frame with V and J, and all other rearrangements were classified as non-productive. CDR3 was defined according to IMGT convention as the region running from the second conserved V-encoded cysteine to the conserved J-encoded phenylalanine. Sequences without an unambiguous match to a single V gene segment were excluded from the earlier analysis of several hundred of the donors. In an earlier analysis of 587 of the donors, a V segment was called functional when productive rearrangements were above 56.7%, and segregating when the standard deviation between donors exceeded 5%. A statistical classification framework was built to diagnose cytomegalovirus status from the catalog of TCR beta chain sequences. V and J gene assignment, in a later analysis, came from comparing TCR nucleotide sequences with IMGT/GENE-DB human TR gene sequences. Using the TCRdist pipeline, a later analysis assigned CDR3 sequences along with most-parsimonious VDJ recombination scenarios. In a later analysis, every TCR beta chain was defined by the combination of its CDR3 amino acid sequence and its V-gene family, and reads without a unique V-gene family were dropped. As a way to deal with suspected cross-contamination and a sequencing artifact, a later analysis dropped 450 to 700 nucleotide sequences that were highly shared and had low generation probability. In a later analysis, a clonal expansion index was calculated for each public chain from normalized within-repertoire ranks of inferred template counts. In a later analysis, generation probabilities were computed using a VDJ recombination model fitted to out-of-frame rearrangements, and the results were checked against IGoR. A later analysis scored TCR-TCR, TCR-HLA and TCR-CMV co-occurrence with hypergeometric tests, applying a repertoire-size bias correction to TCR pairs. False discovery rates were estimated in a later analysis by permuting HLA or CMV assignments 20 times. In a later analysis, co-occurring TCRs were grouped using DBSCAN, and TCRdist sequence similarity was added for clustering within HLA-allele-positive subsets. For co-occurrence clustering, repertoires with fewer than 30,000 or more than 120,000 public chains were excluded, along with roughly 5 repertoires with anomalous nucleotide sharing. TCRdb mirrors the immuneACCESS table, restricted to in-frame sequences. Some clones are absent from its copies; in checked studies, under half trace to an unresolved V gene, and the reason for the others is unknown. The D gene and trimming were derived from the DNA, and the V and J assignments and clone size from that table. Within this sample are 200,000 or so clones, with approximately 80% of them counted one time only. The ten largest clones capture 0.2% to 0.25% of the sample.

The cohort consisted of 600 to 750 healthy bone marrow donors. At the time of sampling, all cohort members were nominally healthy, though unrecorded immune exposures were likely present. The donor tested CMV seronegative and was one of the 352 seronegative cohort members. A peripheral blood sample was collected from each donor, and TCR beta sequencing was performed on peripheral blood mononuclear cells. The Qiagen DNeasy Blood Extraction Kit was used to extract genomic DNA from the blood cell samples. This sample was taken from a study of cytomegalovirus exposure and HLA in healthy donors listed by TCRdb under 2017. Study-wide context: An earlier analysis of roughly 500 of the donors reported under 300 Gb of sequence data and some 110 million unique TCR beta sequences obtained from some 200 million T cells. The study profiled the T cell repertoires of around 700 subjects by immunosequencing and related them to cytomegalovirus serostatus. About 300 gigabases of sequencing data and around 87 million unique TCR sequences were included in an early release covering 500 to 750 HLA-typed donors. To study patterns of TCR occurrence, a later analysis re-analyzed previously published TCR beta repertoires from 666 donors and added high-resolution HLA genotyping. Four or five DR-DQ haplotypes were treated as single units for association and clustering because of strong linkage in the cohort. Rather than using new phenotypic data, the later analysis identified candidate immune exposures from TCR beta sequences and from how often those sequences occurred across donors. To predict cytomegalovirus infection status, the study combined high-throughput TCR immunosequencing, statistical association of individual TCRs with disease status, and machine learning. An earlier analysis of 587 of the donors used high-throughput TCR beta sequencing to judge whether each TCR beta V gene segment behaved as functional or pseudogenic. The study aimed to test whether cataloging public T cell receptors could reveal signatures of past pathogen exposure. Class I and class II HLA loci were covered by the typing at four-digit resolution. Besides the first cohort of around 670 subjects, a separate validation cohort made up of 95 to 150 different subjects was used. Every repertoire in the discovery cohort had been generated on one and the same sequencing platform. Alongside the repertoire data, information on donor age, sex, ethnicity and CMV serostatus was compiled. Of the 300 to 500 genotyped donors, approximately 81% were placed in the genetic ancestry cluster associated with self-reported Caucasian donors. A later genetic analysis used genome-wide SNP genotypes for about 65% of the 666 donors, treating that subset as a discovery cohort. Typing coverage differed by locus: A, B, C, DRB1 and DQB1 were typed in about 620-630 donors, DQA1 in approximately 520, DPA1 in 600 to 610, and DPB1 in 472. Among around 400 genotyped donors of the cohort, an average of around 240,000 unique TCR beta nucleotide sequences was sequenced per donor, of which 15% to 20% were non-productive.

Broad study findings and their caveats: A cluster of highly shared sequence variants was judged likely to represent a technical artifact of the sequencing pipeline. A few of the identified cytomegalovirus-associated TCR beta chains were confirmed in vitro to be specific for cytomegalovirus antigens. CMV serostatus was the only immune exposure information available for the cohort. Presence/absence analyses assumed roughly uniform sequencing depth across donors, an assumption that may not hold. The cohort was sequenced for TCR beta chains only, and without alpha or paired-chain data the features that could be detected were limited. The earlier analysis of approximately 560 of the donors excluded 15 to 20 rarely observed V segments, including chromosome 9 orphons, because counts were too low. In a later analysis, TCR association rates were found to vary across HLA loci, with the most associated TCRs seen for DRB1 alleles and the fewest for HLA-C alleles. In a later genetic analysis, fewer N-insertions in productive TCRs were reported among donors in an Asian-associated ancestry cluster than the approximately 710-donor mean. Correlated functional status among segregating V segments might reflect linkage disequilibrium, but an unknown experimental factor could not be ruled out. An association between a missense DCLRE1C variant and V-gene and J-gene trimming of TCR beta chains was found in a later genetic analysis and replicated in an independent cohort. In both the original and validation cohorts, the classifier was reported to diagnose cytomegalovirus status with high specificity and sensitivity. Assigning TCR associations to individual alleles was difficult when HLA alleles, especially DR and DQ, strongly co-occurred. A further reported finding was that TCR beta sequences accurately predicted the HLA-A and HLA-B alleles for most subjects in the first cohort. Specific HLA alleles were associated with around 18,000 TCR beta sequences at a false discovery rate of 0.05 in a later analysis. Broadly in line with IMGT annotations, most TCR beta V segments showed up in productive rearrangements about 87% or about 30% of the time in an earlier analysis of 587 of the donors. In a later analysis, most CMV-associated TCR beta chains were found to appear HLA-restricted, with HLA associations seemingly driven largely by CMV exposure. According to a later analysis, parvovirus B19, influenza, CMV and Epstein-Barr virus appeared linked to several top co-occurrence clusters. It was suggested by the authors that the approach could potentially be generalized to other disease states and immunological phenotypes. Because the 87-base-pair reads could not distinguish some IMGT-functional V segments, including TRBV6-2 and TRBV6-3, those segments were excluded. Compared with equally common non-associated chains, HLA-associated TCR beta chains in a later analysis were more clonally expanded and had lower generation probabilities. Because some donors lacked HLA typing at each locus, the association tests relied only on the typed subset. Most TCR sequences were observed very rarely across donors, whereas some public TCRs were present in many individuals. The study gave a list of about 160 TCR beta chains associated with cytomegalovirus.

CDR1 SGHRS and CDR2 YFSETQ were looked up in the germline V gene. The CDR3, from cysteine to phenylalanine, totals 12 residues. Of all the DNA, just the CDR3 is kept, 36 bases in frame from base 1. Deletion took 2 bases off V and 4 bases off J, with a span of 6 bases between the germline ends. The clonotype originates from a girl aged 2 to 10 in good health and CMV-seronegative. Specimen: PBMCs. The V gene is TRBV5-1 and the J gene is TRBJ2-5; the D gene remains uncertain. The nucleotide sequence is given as TGCGCCAGCAGCTTTTTCCGAGAGACCCAGTACTTC. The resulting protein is CASSFFRETQYF.